This TCR beta chain derives from a study of metastatic and nonmetastatic thyroid tumors. Study-level information: The study looked at repertoires side by side in blood and in tumor or nodule tissue from malignant and benign thyroid patients. Study findings and constraints: Within blood and tumor, benign nodules reportedly had significantly lower TCR beta diversity than malignant thyroid tumors did.

Every patient was untreated before thyroid surgery. Authors' processing steps: Clinicopathological groups supplied CDR3 differences that were used to build a distant-metastasis classifier for papillary thyroid cancer. TCRdb redid the clone calls on the PCR reads using MiXCR. The V and J calls here are based on TCRdb, not the publication. The table records over 50,000 clones, 25% to 30% of them present only once. The germline V gene encodes CDR1 SGHDT and CDR2 YYEEEE. The CDR3 sequence is 14 residues long. With 3 bases removed from V and 3 bases from J, the gap between germline ends came to 13 bases. This clone was picked up many times. What it recognizes is unknown.

The chain is built from TRBV5-6 and TRBJ2-7; D might be TRBD1 (6 bases). Sequenced input: blood. This receptor was identified in a female donor with papillary thyroid cancer or a benign thyroid nodule (not recorded which). Some clones in this sample may be carry-over from other donors' samples. CDR3 DNA sequence: TGTGCCAGCAGCTGGGGGCAGGGCCTCTACGAGCAGTACTTC. It codes for CASSWGQGLYEQYF.